The clone carrying this T cell receptor beta chain showed up many times. iRepertoire HTBI primers and Arm-PCR of CDR3 regions built TCR beta libraries. A single record per CDR3 protein comes from TCRdb applying MiXCR to the multiplex PCR reads. The repertoire holds under 300,000 distinct CDR3 sequences, with around 19% as singletons. CDR1 is SGHAT, CDR2 FQNNGV, per germline. The CDR3 runs to 14 residues. The J segment lost 5 bases and the V segment lost 5 bases, leaving 9 bases of the junction unmatched. This specimen comes from a study of regulatory T cells in long-lasting Graves disease. As for the study in general: Graves' patients, newly diagnosed, had taken antithyroid drugs under 3 months.

The time point here: newly diagnosed GD, antithyroid drugs for less than 3 months. PBMC RNA was the source of the TCR library. The clonotype was recovered from a female donor with Graves disease. This chain links TRBV11-2 with TRBJ2-7, with 7 positions matching TRBD1. Sample: peripheral blood mononuclear cells (PBMCs), taken at new diagnosis, from a patient treated with antithyroid drugs. CDR3 protein: CASSLQGKRNEQYF. The CDR3 DNA reads TGTGCCAGCAGCCTACAGGGGAAACGGAACGAGCAGTACTTC.